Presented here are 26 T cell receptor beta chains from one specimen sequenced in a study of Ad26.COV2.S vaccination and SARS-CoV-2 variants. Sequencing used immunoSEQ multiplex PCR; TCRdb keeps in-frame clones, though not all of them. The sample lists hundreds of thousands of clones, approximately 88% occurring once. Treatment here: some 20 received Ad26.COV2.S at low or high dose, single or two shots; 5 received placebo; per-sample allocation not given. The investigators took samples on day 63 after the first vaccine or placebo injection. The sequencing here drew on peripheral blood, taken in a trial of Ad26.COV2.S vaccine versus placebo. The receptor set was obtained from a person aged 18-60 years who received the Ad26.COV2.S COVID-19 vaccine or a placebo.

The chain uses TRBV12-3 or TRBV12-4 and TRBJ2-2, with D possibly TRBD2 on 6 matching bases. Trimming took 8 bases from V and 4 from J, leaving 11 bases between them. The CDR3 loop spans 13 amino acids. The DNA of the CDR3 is TGTGCCAGCCGTGTCGGGGGCACCGGGGAGCTGTTTTTT. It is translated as CASRVGGTGELFF.

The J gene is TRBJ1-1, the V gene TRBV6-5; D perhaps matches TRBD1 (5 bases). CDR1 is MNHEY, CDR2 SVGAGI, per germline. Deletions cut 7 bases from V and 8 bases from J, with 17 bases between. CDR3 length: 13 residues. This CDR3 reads CASTAGVHREAFF. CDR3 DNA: TGTGCCAGCACCGCGGGGGTCCACAGGGAAGCTTTCTTT.

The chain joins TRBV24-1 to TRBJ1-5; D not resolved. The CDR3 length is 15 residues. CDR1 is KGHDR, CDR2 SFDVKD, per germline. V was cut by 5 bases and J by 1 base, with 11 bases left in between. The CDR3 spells CATSAAAGSNQPQHF. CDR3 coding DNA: TGTGCCACCAGTGCCGCGGCTGGAAGCAATCAGCCCCAGCATTTT.

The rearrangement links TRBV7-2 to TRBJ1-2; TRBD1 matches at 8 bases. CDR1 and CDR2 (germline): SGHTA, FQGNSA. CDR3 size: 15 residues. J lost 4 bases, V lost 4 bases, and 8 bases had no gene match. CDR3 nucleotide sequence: TGTGCCAGCAGCTCTTACGCCGGACAGGGCTATGGCTACACCTTC. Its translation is CASSSYAGQGYGYTF.

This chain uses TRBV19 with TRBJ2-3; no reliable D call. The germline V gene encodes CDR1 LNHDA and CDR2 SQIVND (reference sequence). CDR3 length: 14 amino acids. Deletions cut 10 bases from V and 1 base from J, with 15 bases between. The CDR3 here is CATRRAGGTDTQYF. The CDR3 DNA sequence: TGTGCCACCCGTCGGGCAGGTGGCACAGATACGCAGTATTTT.

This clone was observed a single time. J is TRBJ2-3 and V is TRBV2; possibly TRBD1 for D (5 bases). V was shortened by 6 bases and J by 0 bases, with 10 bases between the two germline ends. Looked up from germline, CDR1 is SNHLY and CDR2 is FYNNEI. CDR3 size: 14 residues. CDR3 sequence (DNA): TGTGCCAGCAGATCAGGGTTGAGCACAGATACGCAGTATTTT. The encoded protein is CASRSGLSTDTQYF.

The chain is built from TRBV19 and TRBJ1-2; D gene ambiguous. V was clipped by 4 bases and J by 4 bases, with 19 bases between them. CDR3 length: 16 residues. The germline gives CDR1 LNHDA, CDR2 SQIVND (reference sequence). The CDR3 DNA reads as TGTGCCAGTAGTAGGAGATCGGGCCTAACCACCTATGGCTACACCTTC. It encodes CASSRRSGLTTYGYTF.

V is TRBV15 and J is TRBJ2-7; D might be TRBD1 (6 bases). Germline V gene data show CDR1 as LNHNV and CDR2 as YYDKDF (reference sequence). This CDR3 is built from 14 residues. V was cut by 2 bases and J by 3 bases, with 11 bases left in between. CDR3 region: CATSRRGTRYEQYF. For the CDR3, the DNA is TGTGCCACCAGCAGAAGAGGGACACGCTACGAGCAGTACTTC.

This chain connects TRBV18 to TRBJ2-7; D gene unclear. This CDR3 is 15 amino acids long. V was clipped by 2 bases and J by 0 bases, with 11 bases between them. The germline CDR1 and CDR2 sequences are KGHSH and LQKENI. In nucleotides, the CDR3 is TGTGCCAGCTCACCAAAGCTCTCTCACTCCTACGAGCAGTACTTC. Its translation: CASSPKLSHSYEQYF.

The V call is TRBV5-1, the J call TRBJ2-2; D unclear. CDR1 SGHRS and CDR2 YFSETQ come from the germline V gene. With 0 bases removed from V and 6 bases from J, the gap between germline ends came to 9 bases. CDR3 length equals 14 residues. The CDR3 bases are TGCGCCAGCAGCTTGGAATGGGGTGCCGGGGAGCTGTTTTTT. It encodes CASSLEWGAGELFF.

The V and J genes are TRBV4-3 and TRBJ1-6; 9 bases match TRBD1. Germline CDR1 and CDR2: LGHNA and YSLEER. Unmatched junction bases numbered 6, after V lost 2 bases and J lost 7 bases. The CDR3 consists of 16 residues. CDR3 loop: CASSQLTGGKNSPLHF. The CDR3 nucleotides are TGCGCCAGCAGCCAATTGACAGGGGGAAAGAATTCACCCCTCCACTTT.

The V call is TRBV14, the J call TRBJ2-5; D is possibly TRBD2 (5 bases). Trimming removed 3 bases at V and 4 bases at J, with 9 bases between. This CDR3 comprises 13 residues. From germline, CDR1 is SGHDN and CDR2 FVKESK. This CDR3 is CASSHSGSETQYF. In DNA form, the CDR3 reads TGTGCCAGCAGCCATTCGGGATCAGAGACCCAGTACTTC.

Here the CDR3 reads CASSVSRQGAEAFF. The CDR3 nucleotides are TGTGCCAGCAGTGTAAGCAGACAGGGTGCTGAAGCTTTCTTT. V usage is TRBV25-1 and J usage is TRBJ1-1; 7 bases map to TRBD1. After removal of 4 bases from V and 6 bases from J, the junction contained 8 bases not matched to a gene. Germline values: CDR1 MGHDK, CDR2 SYGVNS. This CDR3 contains 14 residues.

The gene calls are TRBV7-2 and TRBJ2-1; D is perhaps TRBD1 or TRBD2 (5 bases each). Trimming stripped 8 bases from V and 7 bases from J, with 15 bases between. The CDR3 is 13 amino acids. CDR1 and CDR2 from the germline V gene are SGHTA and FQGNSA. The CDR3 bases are TGTGCCAGCTCCAAAATTGGGGGTAATGAGCAGTTCTTC. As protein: CASSKIGGNEQFF.

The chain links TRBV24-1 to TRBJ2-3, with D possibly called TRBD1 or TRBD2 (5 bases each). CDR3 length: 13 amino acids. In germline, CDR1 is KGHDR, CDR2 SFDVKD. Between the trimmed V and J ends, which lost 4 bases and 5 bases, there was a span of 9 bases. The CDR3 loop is CATSEGEKDTQYF. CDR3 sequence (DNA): TGTGCCACCAGTGAGGGGGAAAAAGATACGCAGTATTTT.

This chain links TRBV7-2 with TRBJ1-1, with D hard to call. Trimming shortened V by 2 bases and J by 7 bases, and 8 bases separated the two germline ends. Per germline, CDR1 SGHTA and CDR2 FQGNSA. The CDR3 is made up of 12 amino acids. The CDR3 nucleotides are TGTGCCAGCAGCTTATTCCGGAATGAAGCTTTCTTT. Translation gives CASSLFRNEAFF. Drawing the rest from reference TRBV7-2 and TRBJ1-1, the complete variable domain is GAGVSQSPSNKVTEKGKDVELRCDPISGHTALYWYRQSLGQGLEFLIYFQGNSAPDKSGLPSDRFSAERTGGSVSTLTIQRTQQEDSAVYLCASSLFRNEAFFGQGTRLTVV.

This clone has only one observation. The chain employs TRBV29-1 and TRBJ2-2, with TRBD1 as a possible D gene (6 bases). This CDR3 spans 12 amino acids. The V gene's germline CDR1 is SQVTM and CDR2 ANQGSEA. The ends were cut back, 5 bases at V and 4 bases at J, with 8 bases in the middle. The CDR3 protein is CSVRGSTGELFF. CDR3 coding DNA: TGCAGCGTTAGGGGGTCCACCGGGGAGCTGTTTTTT.

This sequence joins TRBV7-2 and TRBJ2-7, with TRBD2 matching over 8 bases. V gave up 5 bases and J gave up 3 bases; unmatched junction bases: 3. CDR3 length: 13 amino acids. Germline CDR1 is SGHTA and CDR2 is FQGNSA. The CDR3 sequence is CASSRGGNYEQYF. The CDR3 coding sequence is TGTGCCAGCAGCCGGGGGGGGAACTACGAGCAGTACTTC. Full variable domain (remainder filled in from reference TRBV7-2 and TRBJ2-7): GAGVSQSPSNKVTEKGKDVELRCDPISGHTALYWYRQSLGQGLEFLIYFQGNSAPDKSGLPSDRFSAERTGGSVSTLTIQRTQQEDSAVYLCASSRGGNYEQYFGPGTRLTVT.

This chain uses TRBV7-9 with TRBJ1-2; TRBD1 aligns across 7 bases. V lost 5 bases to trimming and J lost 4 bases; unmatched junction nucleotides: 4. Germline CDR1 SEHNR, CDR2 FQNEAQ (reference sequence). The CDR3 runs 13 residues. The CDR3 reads CASSPRDSYGYTF. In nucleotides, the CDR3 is TGTGCCAGCAGCCCACGGGACAGCTATGGCTACACCTTC.

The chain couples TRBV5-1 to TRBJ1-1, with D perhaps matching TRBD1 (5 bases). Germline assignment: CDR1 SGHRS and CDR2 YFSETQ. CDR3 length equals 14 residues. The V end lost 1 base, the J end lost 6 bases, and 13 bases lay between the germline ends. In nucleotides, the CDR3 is TGCGCCAGCAGCTTGTCGGGGGTGGGACCTGAAGCTTTCTTT. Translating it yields CASSLSGVGPEAFF.

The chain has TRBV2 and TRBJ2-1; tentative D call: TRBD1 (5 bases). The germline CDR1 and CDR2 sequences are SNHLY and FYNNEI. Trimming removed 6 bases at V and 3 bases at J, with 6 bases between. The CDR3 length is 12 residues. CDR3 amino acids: CASRTDYNEQFF. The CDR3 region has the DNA TGTGCCAGCAGGACAGACTACAATGAGCAGTTCTTC. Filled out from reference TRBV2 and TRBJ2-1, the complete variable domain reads EPEVTQTPSHQVTQMGQEVILRCVPISNHLYFYWYRQILGQKVEFLVSFYNNEISEKSEIFDDQFSVERPDGSNFTLKIRSTKLEDSAMYFCASRTDYNEQFFGPGTRLTVL.

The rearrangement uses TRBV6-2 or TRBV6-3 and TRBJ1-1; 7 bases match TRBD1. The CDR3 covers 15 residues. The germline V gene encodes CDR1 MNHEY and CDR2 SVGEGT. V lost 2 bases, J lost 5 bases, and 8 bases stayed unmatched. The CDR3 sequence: CASSYATQGMTEAFF. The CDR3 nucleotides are TGTGCCAGCAGTTACGCGACACAGGGGATGACTGAAGCTTTCTTT.

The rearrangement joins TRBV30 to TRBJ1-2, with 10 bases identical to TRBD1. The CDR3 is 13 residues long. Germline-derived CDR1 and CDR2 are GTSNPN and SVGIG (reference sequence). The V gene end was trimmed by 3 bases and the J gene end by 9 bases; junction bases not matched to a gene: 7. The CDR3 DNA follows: TGTGCCTGGAGCTTCGGACAGGGGGATCGCTACACCTTC. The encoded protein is CAWSFGQGDRYTF. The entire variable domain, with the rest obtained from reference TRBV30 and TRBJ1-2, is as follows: SQTIHQWPATLVQPVGSPLSLECTVEGTSNPNLYWYRQAAGRGLQLLFYSVGIGQISSEVPQNLSASRPQDRQFILSSKKLLLSDSGFYLCAWSFGQGDRYTFGSGTRLTVV.

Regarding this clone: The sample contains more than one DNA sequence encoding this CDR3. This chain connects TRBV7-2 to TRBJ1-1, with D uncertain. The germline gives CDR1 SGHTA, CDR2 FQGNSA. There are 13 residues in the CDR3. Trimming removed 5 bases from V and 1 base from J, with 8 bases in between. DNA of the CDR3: TGTGCCAGCAGCCTCAGAGAGAACACTGAAGCTTTCTTT. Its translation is CASSLRENTEAFF. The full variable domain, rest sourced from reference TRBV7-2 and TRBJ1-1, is GAGVSQSPSNKVTEKGKDVELRCDPISGHTALYWYRQSLGQGLEFLIYFQGNSAPDKSGLPSDRFSAERTGGSVSTLTIQRTQQEDSAVYLCASSLRENTEAFFGQGTRLTVV.

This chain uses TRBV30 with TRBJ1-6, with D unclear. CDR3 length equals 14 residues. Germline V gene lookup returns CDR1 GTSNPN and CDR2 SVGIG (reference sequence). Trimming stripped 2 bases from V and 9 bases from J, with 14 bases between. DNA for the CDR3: TGTGCCTGGAGTAACACAGTAGCAAGTTCACCCCTCCACTTT. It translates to CAWSNTVASSPLHF.

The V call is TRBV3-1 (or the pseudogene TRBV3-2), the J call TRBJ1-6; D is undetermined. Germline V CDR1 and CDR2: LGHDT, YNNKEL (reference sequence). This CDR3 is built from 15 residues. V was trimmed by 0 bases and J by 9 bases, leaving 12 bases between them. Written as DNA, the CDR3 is TGTGCCAGCAGCCAAGAACTGACCCCGGTTTCACCCCTCCACTTT. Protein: CASSQELTPVSPLHF.